Listed below are T cell receptor beta chains from one sample, sequenced in a study of PD-1 blockade in classical Hodgkin lymphoma. Produced via immunoSEQ multiplex PCR; TCRdb's table is partial and in-frame only. Of 40,000 or so clones in the sample, 85% to 90% are singletons; the top ten hold roughly 10%. The material sequenced was peripheral blood mononuclear cells (PBMCs), taken at baseline. The receptors shown here come from a human donor with classical Hodgkin lymphoma. The conserved cysteine and the conserved F or W are not part of the CDR3 here. The order of the fields is CDR3 protein, V gene, J gene.

ASSPRGGQANSGNTIY	TRBV7-9	TRBJ1-3
ASSLSPGWEQETQY	TRBV5-1	TRBJ2-5
ASSSGQPLPNEKLF	TRBV5-4	TRBJ1-4
ASSVEGGRQYTQY	TRBV9	TRBJ2-3
ASSRARDEQY	TRBV6-5	TRBJ2-7
ASGFEQEMNTEAF	TRBV12-5	TRBJ1-1
ASSLVGGGGNTEAF	TRBV5-1	TRBJ1-1
ASTKGGIVWTEAF	TRBV28	TRBJ1-1
ASSSKTGVANIQY	TRBV13	TRBJ2-4
ASMQGNQPQH	TRBV6-6	TRBJ1-5
ASSNHRREGEQF	TRBV4-1	TRBJ2-1
ASSLDSYNEQF	TRBV7-7	TRBJ2-1
ASSEWRDNSPLH	TRBV2	TRBJ1-6
ASSYLAGSSYEQY	TRBV11-2	TRBJ2-7
ASSYPGSQETQY	TRBV6-5	TRBJ2-5
ASSWTGGSGNTIY	TRBV9	TRBJ1-3
ASREGGDETQY	TRBV27	TRBJ2-5
ATGAGAGEKLF	TRBV10-3	TRBJ1-4
ASSLERTGTGSTGELF	TRBV7-7	TRBJ2-2
ASRRTGSSGNTIY	TRBV6-5	TRBJ1-3
ASSQESLAGGRSQY	TRBV4-1	TRBJ2-5
SVERERGLAEQPQH	TRBV29-1	TRBJ1-5
ASSESRSVNTEAF	TRBV19	TRBJ1-1
ASSPVRGAGSPLH	TRBV5-6	TRBJ1-6